The present TCR beta chain was sequenced within a study of long-term antiretroviral therapy in people with HIV. Study results and limitations: The study lacked data on ART adherence, viral resistance or therapy changes. Repertoire dominance by clones expanded before ART was seen at all time points. Repertoires with HIV possessed tighter CDR3 length spans than those of controls.

The assay, immunoSEQ v3.0, was run at survey level. Measured with immunoSEQ multiplex PCR; TCRdb has only the in-frame clones, and not every one. The sample yields 20,000 to 30,000 clones, 70% to 90% seen once. Per the germline V gene, CDR1 is SNHLY and CDR2 is FYNNEI. Germline trimming cut 2 bases from V and 3 bases from J; bases unmatched to any gene: 3. The CDR3 has 14 residues. Every donor contributed at least one pre-ART and at least two post-ART PBMC samples. On this clone: Its antigen is as yet unknown.

The rearrangement uses TRBV2 and TRBJ2-7, with 8 bases lining up with TRBD1. The material was unsorted PBMCs, obtained 1.9 years after starting antiretroviral therapy. The clonotype was recovered from a woman aged 25 to 39 with HIV. CDR3 protein: CASSETGQGYEQYV. The CDR3 DNA reads TGTGCCAGCAGTGAAACCGGACAGGGCTACGAGCAGTACGTC.